These 16 T cell receptor beta chains were sequenced from one sample in a study of blood T cell repertoires in COVID-19. Clones were sequenced by immunoSEQ multiplex PCR, and TCRdb holds only the in-frame ones, with some missing. The top ten hold 6.5% to 9.5% of the sample, which has 50,000 to 75,000 clones, 91% seen once. The sample was peripheral blood. These receptors all come from a human donor in a cohort sampled during active COVID-19.

This rearrangement joins TRBV6-1 to TRBJ1-6; 7 positions agree with TRBD1. Trimming at V came to 3 bases and at J to 9 bases, leaving 5 bases not matched to a gene. The CDR3 sequence is 14 residues long. CDR1 and CDR2 (germline): MNHNS, SASEGT. CDR3 loop: CASSDSGGSSPLHF. The CDR3 bases are TGTGCCAGCAGTGATTCAGGGGGTAGTTCACCCCTCCACTTT.

This clone was counted between two and nine times. CDR3 nucleotide sequence: TGTGCCAGTAGTACCCTCGGGGGAACGCAGTATTTT. Translated, it gives CASSTLGGTQYF. The V and J genes are TRBV19 and TRBJ2-3; possibly TRBD2 for D (6 bases). Germline assignment: CDR1 LNHDA and CDR2 SQIVND (reference sequence). There are 12 residues in the CDR3. V lost 4 bases and J lost 9, with 11 bases in between.

The chain recombines TRBV18 with TRBJ2-7; perhaps TRBD1 as D (6 bases). Germline V CDR1 and CDR2: KGHSH, LQKENI. This CDR3 spans 14 amino acids. Trimming stripped 0 bases from V and 4 bases from J, with 10 bases between. This chain's CDR3 is CASSPPHREYEQYF. Written as DNA, the CDR3 is TGTGCCAGCTCACCACCCCACAGGGAATACGAGCAGTACTTC. The full variable domain, rest sourced from reference TRBV18 and TRBJ2-7, is NAGVMQNPRHLVRRRGQEARLRCSPMKGHSHVYWYRQLPEEGLKFMVYLQKENIIDESGMPKERFSAEFPKEGPSILRIQQVVRGDSAAYFCASSPPHREYEQYFGPGTRLTVT.

The CDR3 region has the DNA TGTGCCATCAGCAACAGGGTTGATGGCAATCAGCCCCAGCATTTT. Its protein product is CAISNRVDGNQPQHF. The V gene is TRBV10-3, the J gene TRBJ1-5; D may be TRBD1 (6 bases). Germline CDR1 is ENHRY and CDR2 is SYGVKD. This CDR3 contains 15 residues. V was clipped by 6 bases and J by 2 bases, with 14 bases between them.

J is TRBJ1-2 and V is TRBV4-3; perhaps TRBD1 as D (5 bases). V was pared by 0 bases and J by 7 bases, with 15 bases between. The CDR3 is 15 residues long. Germline lookup yields CDR1 LGHNA and CDR2 YSLEER. This CDR3 reads CASSQDLPGSIGYTF. CDR3 DNA: TGCGCCAGCAGCCAAGATCTACCAGGGTCCATTGGCTACACCTTC.

The V and J genes are TRBV4-2 and TRBJ2-3, with 8 positions matching TRBD1. This CDR3 contains 15 residues. Trimming at V came to 5 bases and at J to 5 bases, leaving 9 bases not matched to a gene. Germline CDR1 and CDR2: LGHNA and YNFKEQ. CDR3 in DNA: TGTGCCAGCAGCAGAGACAGGGGTGGTGGAGATACGCAGTATTTT. As protein: CASSRDRGGGDTQYF.

The CDR3, as DNA: TGCGCCAGCAGCCCTGACAATGAGCAGTTCTTC. Translated, it gives CASSPDNEQFF. The J gene is TRBJ2-1, the V gene TRBV5-1; no firm D call. Germline assignment: CDR1 SGHRS and CDR2 YFSETQ. This CDR3 region has 11 residues. Trimming shortened V by 4 bases and J by 5 bases, and 4 bases separated the two germline ends. The full variable domain, rest sourced from reference TRBV5-1 and TRBJ2-1, is KAGVTQTPRYLIKTRGQQVTLSCSPISGHRSVSWYQQTPGQGLQFLFEYFSETQRNKGNFPGRFSGRQFSNSRSEMNVSTLELGDSALYLCASSPDNEQFFGPGTRLTVL.

The chain uses TRBV5-1 and TRBJ2-2; D unresolved. Germline CDR1 and CDR2: SGHRS and YFSETQ. V was clipped by 3 bases and J by 7 bases, with 10 bases between them. The CDR3 contains 13 residues. The CDR3 protein is CASSSLALGELFF. CDR3 sequence (DNA): TGCGCCAGCAGCTCCTTGGCCCTCGGGGAGCTGTTTTTT.

This sequence joins TRBV21-1 and TRBJ2-3; the table's D call, TRBD2, was not checked against the DNA. TRBV21-1 counts as a pseudogene. This CDR3 spans 19 amino acids. The DNA of the CDR3 is TGTGCCACCGCGCCTAACCCGGGACTAGCGGGGGGGAGCACAGATACGCAGTATTTT. Residues: CATAPNPGLAGGSTDTQYF.

The genes are TRBV6-2 or TRBV6-3 and TRBJ1-6, with 7 bases lining up with TRBD1. The V and J ends lost 0 bases and 6 bases, in that order; junction bases with no gene match: 2. CDR1 and CDR2 (germline): MNHEY, SVGEGT. The CDR3 covers 15 residues. CDR3 sequence: CASSYSGQSNSPLHF. CDR3 nucleotide sequence: TGTGCCAGCAGTTACTCGGGACAGTCTAATTCACCCCTCCACTTT.

The CDR3 sequence is CASKFGGGADGYTF. CDR3 in DNA: TGTGCCAGCAAATTTGGGGGGGGCGCGGATGGCTACACCTTC. The V call is TRBV27, the J call TRBJ1-2, with D possibly matching TRBD1 (6 bases). In germline, CDR1 is MNHEY, CDR2 SMNVEV (reference sequence). The CDR3 length is 14 residues. Between the trimmed V and J ends, which lost 7 bases and 6 bases, there was a span of 18 bases.

The genes are TRBV27 and TRBJ2-7, with D possibly TRBD2 on 6 matching bases. With 3 bases removed from V and 5 bases from J, the gap between germline ends came to 17 bases. The CDR3 spans 15 residues. Germline CDR1 reads MNHEY; CDR2 reads SMNVEV (reference sequence). The CDR3, as DNA: TGTGCCAGCAGTTTCATGTCCGGGGGAAAAAACGAGCAGTACTTC. Its translation: CASSFMSGGKNEQYF.

V usage is TRBV18 and J usage is TRBJ2-5; D gene uncertain. The CDR3 is made up of 13 amino acids. Germline lookup yields CDR1 KGHSH and CDR2 LQKENI. The V end lost 3 bases, the J end lost 5 bases, and 10 bases lay between the germline ends. This chain's CDR3 is CASSPSGSETQYF. In nucleotides, the CDR3 is TGTGCCAGCTCACCGTCCGGGTCGGAGACCCAGTACTTC. Combining the CDR3 with reference TRBV18 and TRBJ2-5 gives the whole variable domain NAGVMQNPRHLVRRRGQEARLRCSPMKGHSHVYWYRQLPEEGLKFMVYLQKENIIDESGMPKERFSAEFPKEGPSILRIQQVVRGDSAAYFCASSPSGSETQYFGPGTRLLVL.

This clone was counted only a few times. The rearrangement links TRBV19 to TRBJ1-5; 9 nucleotides align to TRBD1. The CDR3 sequence is 13 residues long. Germline values: CDR1 LNHDA, CDR2 SQIVND (reference sequence). The trim removed 6 bases at V and 6 bases at J, leaving 3 bases unmatched. CDR3 bases: TGTGCCAGTAGAACAGGGGGCAGTCAGCCCCAGCATTTT. It codes for CASRTGGSQPQHF.

This clone was counted a single time. This rearrangement joins TRBV4-1 to TRBJ2-7, with D perhaps matching TRBD1 (5 bases). The CDR3 is made up of 13 amino acids. The germline CDR1 and CDR2 sequences are MGHRA and YSYEKL. The ends were cut back, 1 base at V and 3 bases at J, with 7 bases in the middle. Here the CDR3 DNA reads TGCGCCAGCAGCCAAGTAGACAGCTACGAGCAGTACTTC. It translates to CASSQVDSYEQYF.

The chain carries TRBV7-9 and TRBJ2-5; 8 nucleotides agree with TRBD1. After removal of 5 bases from V and 4 bases from J, the junction contained 6 bases not matched to a gene. Germline V gives CDR1 SEHNR, CDR2 FQNEAQ (reference sequence). The CDR3 sequence is 14 residues long. The CDR3 spells CASSPGQGIETQYF. In DNA form, the CDR3 reads TGTGCCAGCAGCCCTGGACAGGGAATAGAGACCCAGTACTTC. Supplemented by reference TRBV7-9 and TRBJ2-5, the full variable domain reads DTGVSQNPRHKITKRGQNVTFRCDPISEHNRLYWYRQTLGQGPEFLTYFQNEAQLEKSRLLSDRFSAERPKGSFSTLEIQRTEQGDSAMYLCASSPGQGIETQYFGPGTRLLVL.